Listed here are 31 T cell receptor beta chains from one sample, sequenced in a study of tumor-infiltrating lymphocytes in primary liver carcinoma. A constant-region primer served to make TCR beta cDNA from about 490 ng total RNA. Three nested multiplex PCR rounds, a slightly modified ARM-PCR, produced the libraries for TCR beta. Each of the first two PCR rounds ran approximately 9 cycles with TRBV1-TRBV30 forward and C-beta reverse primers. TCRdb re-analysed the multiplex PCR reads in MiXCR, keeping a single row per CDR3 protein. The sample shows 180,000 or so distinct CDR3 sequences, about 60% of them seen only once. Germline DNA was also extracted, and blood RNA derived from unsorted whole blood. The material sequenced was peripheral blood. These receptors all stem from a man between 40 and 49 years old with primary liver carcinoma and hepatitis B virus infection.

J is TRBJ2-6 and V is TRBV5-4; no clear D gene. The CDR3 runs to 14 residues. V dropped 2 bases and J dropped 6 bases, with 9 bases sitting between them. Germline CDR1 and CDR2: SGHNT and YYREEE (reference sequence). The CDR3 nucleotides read TGTGCCAGCAGCTTCTCGGATGAGGCCAACGTCCTGACTTTC. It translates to CASSFSDEANVLTF.

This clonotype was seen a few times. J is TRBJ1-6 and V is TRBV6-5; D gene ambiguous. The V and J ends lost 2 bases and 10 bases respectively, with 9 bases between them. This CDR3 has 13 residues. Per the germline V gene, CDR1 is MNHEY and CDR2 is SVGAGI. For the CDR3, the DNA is TGTGCCAGCAGTTACGAGACGGGGTCACCCCTCCACTTT. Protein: CASSYETGSPLHF.

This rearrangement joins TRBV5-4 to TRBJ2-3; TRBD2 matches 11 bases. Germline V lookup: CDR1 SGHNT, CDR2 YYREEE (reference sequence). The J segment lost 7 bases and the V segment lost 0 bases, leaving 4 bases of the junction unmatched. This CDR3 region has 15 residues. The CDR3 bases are TGTGCCAGCAGCTTGGAGGCTAGCGGGAGGAATACGCAGTATTTT. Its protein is CASSLEASGRNTQYF.

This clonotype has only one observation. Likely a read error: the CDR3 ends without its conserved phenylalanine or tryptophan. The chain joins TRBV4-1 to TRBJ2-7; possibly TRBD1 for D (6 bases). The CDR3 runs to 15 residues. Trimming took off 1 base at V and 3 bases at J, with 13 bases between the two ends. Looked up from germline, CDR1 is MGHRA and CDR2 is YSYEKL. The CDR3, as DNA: TGCGCCAGCAGCCAAGGCACCCGGGACAACTACGAGCAGTACATC. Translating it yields CASSQGTRDNYEQYI.

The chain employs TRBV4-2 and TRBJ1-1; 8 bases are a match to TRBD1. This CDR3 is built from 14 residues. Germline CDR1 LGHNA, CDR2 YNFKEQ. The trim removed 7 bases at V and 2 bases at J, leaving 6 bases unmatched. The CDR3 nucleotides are TGTGCCAGCAACCCTACAGGGGGAAACACTGAAGCTTTCTTT. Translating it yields CASNPTGGNTEAFF.

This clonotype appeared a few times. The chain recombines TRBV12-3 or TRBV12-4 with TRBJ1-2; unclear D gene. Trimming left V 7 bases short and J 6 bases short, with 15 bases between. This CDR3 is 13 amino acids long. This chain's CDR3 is CASTRRNFDGYTF. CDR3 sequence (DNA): TGTGCCAGCACCCGCCGCAATTTCGATGGCTACACCTTC.

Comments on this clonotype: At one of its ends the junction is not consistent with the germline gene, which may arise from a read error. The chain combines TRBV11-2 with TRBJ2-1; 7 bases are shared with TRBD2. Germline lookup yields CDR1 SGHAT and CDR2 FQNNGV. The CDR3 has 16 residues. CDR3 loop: CASILEPAGRLDEQFF. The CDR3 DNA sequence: TGTGCCAGCATCTTAGAACCCGCCGGGAGGCTGGATGAGCAGTTCTTC.

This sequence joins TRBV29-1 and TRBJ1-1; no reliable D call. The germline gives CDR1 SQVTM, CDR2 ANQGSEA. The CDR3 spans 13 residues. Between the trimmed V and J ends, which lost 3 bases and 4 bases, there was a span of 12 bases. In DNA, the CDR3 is TGCAGCGTTGATAGGACCGAGGCCACTGAAGCTTTCTTT. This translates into CSVDRTEATEAFF.

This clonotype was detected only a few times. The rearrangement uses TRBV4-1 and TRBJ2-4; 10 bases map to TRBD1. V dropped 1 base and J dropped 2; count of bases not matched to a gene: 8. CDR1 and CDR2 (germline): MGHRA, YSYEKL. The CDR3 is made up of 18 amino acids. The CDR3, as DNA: TGCGCCAGCAGCCAAGGAAGAGTGACAGGGGGCCCCAAAAACATTCAGTACTTC. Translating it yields CASSQGRVTGGPKNIQYF.

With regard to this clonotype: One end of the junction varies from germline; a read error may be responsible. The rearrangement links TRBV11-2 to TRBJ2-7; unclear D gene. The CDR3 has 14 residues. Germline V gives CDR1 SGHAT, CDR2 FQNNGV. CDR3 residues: CVSSLGLTDSEQYF. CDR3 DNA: TGTGTCAGCAGCTTAGGTCTGACCGACTCCGAGCAGTACTTC. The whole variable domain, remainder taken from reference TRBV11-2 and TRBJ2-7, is EAGVAQSPRYKIIEKRQSVAFWCNPISGHATLYWYQQILGQGPKLLIQFQNNGVVDDSQLPKDRFSAERLKGVDSTLKIQPAKLEDSAVYLCVSSLGLTDSEQYFGPGTRLTVT.

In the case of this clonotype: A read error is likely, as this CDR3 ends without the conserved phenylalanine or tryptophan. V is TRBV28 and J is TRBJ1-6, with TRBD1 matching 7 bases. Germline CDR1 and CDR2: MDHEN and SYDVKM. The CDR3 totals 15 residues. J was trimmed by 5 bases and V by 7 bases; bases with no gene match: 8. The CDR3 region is CASNLVQGDNSPLHY. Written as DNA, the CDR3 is TGTGCCAGCAATTTGGTCCAGGGGGATAATTCACCCCTCCACTAT.

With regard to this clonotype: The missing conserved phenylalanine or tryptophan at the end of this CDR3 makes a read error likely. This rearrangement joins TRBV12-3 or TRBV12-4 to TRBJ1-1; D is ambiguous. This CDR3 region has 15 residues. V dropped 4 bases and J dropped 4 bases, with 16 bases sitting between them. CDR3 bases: TGTGCCAGCAGTTCCTCGGGAGCTGGTAGCACTGAAGCTTTCCTT. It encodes CASSSSGAGSTEAFL.

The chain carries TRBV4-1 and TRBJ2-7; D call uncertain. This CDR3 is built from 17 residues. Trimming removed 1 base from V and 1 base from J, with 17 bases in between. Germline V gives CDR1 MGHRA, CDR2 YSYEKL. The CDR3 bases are TGCGCCAGCAGCCAAGCCTTTTTGGGCACTCGGTCCTACGAGCAGTACTTC. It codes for CASSQAFLGTRSYEQYF.

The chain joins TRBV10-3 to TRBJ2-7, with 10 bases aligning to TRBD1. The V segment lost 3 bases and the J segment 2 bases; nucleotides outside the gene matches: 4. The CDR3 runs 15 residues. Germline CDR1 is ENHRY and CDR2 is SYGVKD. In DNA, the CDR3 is TGTGCCATCAGTGACAGGGACAGGGGCACCTACGAGCAGTACTTC. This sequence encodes CAISDRDRGTYEQYF.

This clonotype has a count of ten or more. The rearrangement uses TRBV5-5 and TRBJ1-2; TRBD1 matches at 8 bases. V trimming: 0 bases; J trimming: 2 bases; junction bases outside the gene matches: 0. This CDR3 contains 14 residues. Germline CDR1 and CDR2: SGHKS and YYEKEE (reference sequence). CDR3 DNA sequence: TGTGCCAGCAGCTTGGGACAGGGGAACTATGGCTACACCTTC. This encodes CASSLGQGNYGYTF. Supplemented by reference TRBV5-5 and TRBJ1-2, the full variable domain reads DAGVTQSPTHLIKTRGQQVTLRCSPISGHKSVSWYQQVLGQGPQFIFQYYEKEERGRGNFPDRFSARQFPNYSSELNVNALLLGDSALYLCASSLGQGNYGYTFGSGTRLTVV.

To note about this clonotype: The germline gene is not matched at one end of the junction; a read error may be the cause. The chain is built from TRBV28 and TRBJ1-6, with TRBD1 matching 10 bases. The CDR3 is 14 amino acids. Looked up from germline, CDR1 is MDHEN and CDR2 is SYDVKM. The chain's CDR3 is CASSLGQGHSPLNF. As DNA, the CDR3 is TGTGCCAGCAGCCTGGGACAGGGGCATTCACCCCTCAACTTT.

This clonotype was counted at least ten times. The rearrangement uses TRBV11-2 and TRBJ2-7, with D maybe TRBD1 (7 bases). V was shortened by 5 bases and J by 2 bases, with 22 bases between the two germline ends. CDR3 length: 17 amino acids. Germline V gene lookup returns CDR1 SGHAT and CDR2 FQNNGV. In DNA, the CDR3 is TGTGCCAGCAGCCCCAGGGGGTGGTTGGGGGGCACCTACGAGCAGTACTTC. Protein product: CASSPRGWLGGTYEQYF. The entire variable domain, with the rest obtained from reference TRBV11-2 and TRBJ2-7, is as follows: EAGVAQSPRYKIIEKRQSVAFWCNPISGHATLYWYQQILGQGPKLLIQFQNNGVVDDSQLPKDRFSAERLKGVDSTLKIQPAKLEDSAVYLCASSPRGWLGGTYEQYFGPGTRLTVT.

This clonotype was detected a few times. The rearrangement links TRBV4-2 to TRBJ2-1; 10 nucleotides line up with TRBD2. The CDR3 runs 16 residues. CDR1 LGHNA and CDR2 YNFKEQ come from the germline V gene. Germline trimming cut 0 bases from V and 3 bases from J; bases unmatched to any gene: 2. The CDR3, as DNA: TGTGCCAGCAGCCAAGAGAGGACTAGCGGCTACAATGAGCAGTTCTTC. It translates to CASSQERTSGYNEQFF.

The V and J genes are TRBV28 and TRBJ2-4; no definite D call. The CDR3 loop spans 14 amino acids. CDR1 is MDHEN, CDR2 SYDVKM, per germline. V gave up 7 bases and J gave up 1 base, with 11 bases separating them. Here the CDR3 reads CASTTPEAKNIQYF. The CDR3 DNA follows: TGTGCCAGCACCACCCCGGAGGCCAAAAACATTCAGTACTTC.

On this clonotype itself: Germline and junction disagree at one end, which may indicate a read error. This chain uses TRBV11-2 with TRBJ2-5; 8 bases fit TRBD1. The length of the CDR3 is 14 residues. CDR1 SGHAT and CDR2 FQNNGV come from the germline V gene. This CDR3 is CASSRDRSLETQYF. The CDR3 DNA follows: TGTGCCAGCAGCCGGGACAGGTCCCTCGAGACTCAGTACTTC.

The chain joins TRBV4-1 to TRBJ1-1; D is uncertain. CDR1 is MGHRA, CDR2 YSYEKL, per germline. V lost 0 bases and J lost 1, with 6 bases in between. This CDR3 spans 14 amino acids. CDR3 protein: CASSQERPNTEAFF. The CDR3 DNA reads TGCGCCAGCAGCCAAGAAAGACCGAACACTGAAGCTTTCTTT.

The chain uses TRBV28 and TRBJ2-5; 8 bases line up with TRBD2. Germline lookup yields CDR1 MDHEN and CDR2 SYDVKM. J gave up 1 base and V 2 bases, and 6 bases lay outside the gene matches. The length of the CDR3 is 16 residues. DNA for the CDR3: TGTGCCAGCAGTTTAGGGGTAGCGGGGATCCAAGAGACCCAGTACTTC. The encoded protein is CASSLGVAGIQETQYF.

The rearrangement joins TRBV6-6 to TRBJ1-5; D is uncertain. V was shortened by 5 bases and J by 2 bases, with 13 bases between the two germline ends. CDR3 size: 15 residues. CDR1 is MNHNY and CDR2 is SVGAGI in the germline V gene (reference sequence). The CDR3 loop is CASSNSDGGNQPQHF. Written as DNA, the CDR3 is TGTGCCAGCAGTAATTCGGACGGTGGCAATCAGCCCCAGCATTTT.

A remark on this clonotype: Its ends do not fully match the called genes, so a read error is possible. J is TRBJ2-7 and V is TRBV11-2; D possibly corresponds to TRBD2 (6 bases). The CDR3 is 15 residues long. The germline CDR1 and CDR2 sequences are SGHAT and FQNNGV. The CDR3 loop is CACSLFGGLFYEQYF. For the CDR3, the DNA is TGTGCCTGCAGCTTATTTGGAGGGCTCTTCTACGAGCAGTACTTC.

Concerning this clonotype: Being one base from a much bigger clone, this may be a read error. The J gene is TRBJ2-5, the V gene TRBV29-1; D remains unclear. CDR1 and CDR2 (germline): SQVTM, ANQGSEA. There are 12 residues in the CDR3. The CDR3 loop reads CSVSRSQGTQYF. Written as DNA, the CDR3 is TGCAGCGTTTCACGGTCTCAAGGGACCCAGTACTTC.

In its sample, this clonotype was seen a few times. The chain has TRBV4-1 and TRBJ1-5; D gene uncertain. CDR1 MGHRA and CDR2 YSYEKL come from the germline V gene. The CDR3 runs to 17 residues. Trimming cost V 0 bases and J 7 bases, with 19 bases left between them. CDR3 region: CASSQDGFRQYGQPQHF. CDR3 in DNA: TGCGCCAGCAGCCAAGATGGGTTCCGGCAATATGGCCAGCCCCAGCATTTT.

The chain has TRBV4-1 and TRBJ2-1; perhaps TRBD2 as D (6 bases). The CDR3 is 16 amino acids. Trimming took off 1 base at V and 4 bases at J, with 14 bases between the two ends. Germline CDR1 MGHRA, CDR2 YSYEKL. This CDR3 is CASSQVGTCGYNEQFF. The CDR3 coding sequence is TGCGCCAGCAGCCAAGTGGGGACTTGCGGATACAATGAGCAGTTCTTC.

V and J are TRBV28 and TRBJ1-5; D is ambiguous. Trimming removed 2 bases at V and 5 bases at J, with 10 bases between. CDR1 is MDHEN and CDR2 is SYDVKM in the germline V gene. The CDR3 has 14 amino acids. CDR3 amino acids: CASSLNVEHQPQHF. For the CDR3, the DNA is TGTGCCAGCAGTTTAAACGTGGAGCATCAGCCCCAGCATTTT.

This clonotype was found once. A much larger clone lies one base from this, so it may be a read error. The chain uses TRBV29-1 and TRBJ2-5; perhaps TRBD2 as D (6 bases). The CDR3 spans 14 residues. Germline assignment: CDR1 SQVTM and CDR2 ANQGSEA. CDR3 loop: CCVEPGARGETQYF. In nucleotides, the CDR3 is TGCTGCGTTGAGCCGGGAGCCCGCGGGGAGACCCAGTACTTC.

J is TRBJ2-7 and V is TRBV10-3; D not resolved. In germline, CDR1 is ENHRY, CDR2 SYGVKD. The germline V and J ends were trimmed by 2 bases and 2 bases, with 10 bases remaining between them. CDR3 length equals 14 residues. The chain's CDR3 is CAISETQPTYEQYF. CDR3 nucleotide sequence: TGTGCCATCAGTGAGACGCAACCAACCTACGAGCAGTACTTC.

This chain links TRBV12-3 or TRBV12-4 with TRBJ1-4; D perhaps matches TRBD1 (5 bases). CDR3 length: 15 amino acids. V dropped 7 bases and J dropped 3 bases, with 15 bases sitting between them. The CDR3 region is CASKPPGRANEKLFF. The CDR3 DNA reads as TGTGCCAGCAAACCCCCGGGCAGGGCTAATGAAAAACTGTTTTTT.